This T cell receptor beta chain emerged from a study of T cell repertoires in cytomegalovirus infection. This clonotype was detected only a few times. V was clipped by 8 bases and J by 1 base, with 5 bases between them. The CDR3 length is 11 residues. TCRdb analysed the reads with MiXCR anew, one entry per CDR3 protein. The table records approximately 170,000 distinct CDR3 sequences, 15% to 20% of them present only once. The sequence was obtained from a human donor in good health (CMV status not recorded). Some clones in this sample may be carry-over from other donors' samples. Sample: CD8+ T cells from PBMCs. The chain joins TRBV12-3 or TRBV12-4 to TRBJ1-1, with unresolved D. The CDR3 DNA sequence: TGTGCCAGCGGATGGAACACTGAAGCTTTCTTT. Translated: CASGWNTEAFF.